The 25 T cell receptor beta chains below all came from one sample that was sequenced in a study of cytomegalovirus exposure and HLA in healthy donors. PCR involved 60 Vbeta and 13 Jbeta primers. Method: immunoSEQ multiplex PCR; TCRdb's copy keeps in-frame clones and lacks some. This table holds some 200,000 clones, about two thirds found once. The sequenced sample was PBMCs. The source of these receptors is a man aged 40-49 years in good health and CMV-seropositive.

The chain employs TRBV27 and TRBJ1-4; TRBD1 matches 8 bases. This CDR3 comprises 14 residues. V lost 7 bases to trimming and J lost 5 bases; unmatched junction nucleotides: 6. In germline, CDR1 is MNHEY, CDR2 SMNVEV (reference sequence). This CDR3 reads CASTRTGLNEKLFF. The CDR3, as DNA: TGTGCCAGCACCCGGACAGGGCTGAATGAAAAACTGTTTTTT.

The genes are TRBV5-6 and TRBJ2-1; D is undetermined. Deletions cut 0 bases from V and 9 bases from J, with 7 bases between. Germline CDR1 and CDR2: SGHDT and YYEEEE. The CDR3 is made up of 12 amino acids. CDR3 bases: TGTGCCAGCAGCTTGGGAGATACTGAGCAGTTCTTC. Amino acids: CASSLGDTEQFF.

Worth noting for this clone: Other DNA sequences in the sample encode the same CDR3. J is TRBJ1-6 and V is TRBV6-1; D not resolved. This CDR3 comprises 15 residues. Between the trimmed V and J ends, which lost 1 base and 6 bases, there was a span of 10 bases. Germline V gene data show CDR1 as MNHNS and CDR2 as SASEGT. The CDR3 reads CASSEDWEGNSPLHF. The CDR3 DNA follows: TGTGCCAGCAGTGAAGATTGGGAGGGTAATTCACCCCTCCACTTT.

The rearrangement uses TRBV6-6 and TRBJ1-2; D gene uncertain. The germline V and J ends were trimmed by 5 bases and 3 bases, with 16 bases remaining between them. The CDR3 runs 15 residues. Germline CDR1 reads MNHNY; CDR2 reads SVGAGI (reference sequence). In DNA form, the CDR3 reads TGTGCCAGCAGTACCGCCTCGGGGAAGGACTATGGCTACACCTTC. It translates to CASSTASGKDYGYTF.

The rearrangement uses TRBV21-1 and TRBJ1-4; TRBD1 was called by the table and not checked on the DNA. TRBV21-1 is assigned pseudogene status. CDR3 length: 11 residues. CDR3: CASSTRTGWVF. CDR3 bases: TGTGCCAGCAGCACCCGGACAGGATGGGTTTTT.

Comments on this clone: Other DNA sequences within the sample encode an identical CDR3. The chain uses TRBV4-1 and TRBJ2-7, with TRBD2 as a possible D gene (5 bases). The germline gives CDR1 MGHRA, CDR2 YSYEKL. The CDR3 consists of 14 residues. Between the trimmed V and J ends, which lost 0 bases and 3 bases, there was a span of 9 bases. CDR3 nucleotide sequence: TGCGCCAGCAGCCAAGAAAACGGGGACTACGAGCAGTACTTC. Its translation is CASSQENGDYEQYF.

The chain employs TRBV27 and TRBJ2-1; TRBD2 agrees at 8 bases. After removal of 5 bases from V and 8 bases from J, the junction contained 11 bases not matched to a gene. Germline assignment: CDR1 MNHEY and CDR2 SMNVEV (reference sequence). This CDR3 has 15 amino acids. CDR3: CASSASGLGIDEQFF. CDR3 sequence (DNA): TGTGCCAGCAGTGCCTCGGGACTAGGCATCGATGAGCAGTTCTTC.

This clone showed up just once. This chain connects TRBV28 to TRBJ2-7, with 7 bases identical to TRBD1. V trimming: 5 bases; J trimming: 5 bases; junction bases outside the gene matches: 15. Germline V lookup: CDR1 MDHEN, CDR2 SYDVKM. This CDR3 has 16 residues. The CDR3 loop reads CASSPPGAGGVHEQYF. The CDR3 DNA reads as TGTGCCAGCAGTCCTCCCGGGGCAGGGGGTGTCCACGAGCAGTACTTC. Supplemented by reference TRBV28 and TRBJ2-7, the full variable domain reads DVKVTQSSRYLVKRTGEKVFLECVQDMDHENMFWYRQDPGLGLRLIYFSYDVKMKEKGDIPEGYSVSREKKERFSLILESASTNQTSMYLCASSPPGAGGVHEQYFGPGTRLTVT.

This clone has a handful of counts. V gene TRBV5-1 combines with J gene TRBJ2-5; 7 nucleotides match TRBD1. The V gene end was trimmed by 6 bases and the J gene end by 1 base; junction bases not matched to a gene: 3. This CDR3 has 13 amino acids. Germline CDR1 reads SGHRS; CDR2 reads YFSETQ. The CDR3: CASTWDSQETQYF. CDR3 nucleotide sequence: TGCGCCAGCACCTGGGACAGCCAAGAGACCCAGTACTTC. Full variable domain (outside the CDR3, taken from reference TRBV5-1 and TRBJ2-5): KAGVTQTPRYLIKTRGQQVTLSCSPISGHRSVSWYQQTPGQGLQFLFEYFSETQRNKGNFPGRFSGRQFSNSRSEMNVSTLELGDSALYLCASTWDSQETQYFGPGTRLLVL.

Of note for this clone: Compared with germline, one end of the junction differs, possibly owing to a read error. V gene TRBV7-2 combines with J gene TRBJ2-7; 11 bases align to TRBD2. The CDR3 consists of 14 residues. CDR1 and CDR2 (germline): SGHTA, FQGNSA. The CDR3 region is CASRLAGGHNEQYF. CDR3 in DNA: TGTGCCAGCAGGTTAGCGGGGGGGCATAACGAGCAGTACTTC.

The table lists this clone with a count of one. The genes are TRBV5-4 and TRBJ2-7; tentatively, D is TRBD1 (6 bases). Per the germline V gene, CDR1 is SGHNT and CDR2 is YYREEE (reference sequence). With 3 bases removed from V and 4 bases from J, the gap between germline ends came to 8 bases. The CDR3 sequence is 12 residues long. The chain's CDR3 is CASSSGVYEQYF. As DNA, the CDR3 is TGTGCCAGCAGCTCAGGGGTGTACGAGCAGTACTTC.

The genes are TRBV6-5 and TRBJ2-5; 10 bases are shared with TRBD1. J was trimmed by 3 bases and V by 6 bases; bases with no gene match: 1. Germline loops: CDR1 MNHEY, CDR2 SVGAGI. CDR3 length: 13 amino acids. The CDR3 DNA follows: TGTGCCAGCAGGACAGGGGGCGAAGAGACCCAGTACTTC. Translating it yields CASRTGGEETQYF.

This sequence joins TRBV2 and TRBJ2-5; TRBD2 is a possible D gene (6 bases). The J call may be in error: the DNA end matches TRBJ2-7 better. This CDR3 region has 14 residues. Germline V gene data show CDR1 as SNHLY and CDR2 as FYNNEI. CDR3 nucleotides: TGTGCCAGCAGTTTAAAGGAGGGGACGTACGAGCAGTACTTC. It specifies CASSLKEGTYEQYF.

This chain uses TRBV7-8 with TRBJ2-2; TRBD2 might be the D (5 bases). CDR1 and CDR2 (germline): SGHVS, FQNEAQ. This CDR3 region has 14 residues. Trimming stripped 4 bases from V and 4 bases from J, with 10 bases between. In nucleotides, the CDR3 is TGTGCCAGCAGCTCCTTTAGCGTCACCGGGGAGCTGTTTTTT. Protein product: CASSSFSVTGELFF.

This chain connects TRBV5-4 to TRBJ2-7, with 7 bases matching TRBD1. Trimming took 4 bases from V and 7 from J; bases not matched to a gene: 20. Germline V gene data show CDR1 as SGHNT and CDR2 as YYREEE (reference sequence). The CDR3 sequence is 17 residues long. CDR3 protein: CASSPRVTRTGSVEQYF. The DNA for the CDR3 is TGTGCCAGCAGCCCTAGGGTTACCAGGACAGGATCCGTGGAGCAGTACTTC. Full variable domain (missing parts from reference TRBV5-4 and TRBJ2-7): ETGVTQSPTHLIKTRGQQVTLRCSSQSGHNTVSWYQQALGQGPQFIFQYYREEENGRGNFPPRFSGLQFPNYSSELNVNALELDDSALYLCASSPRVTRTGSVEQYFGPGTRLTVT.

The chain couples TRBV4-2 to TRBJ2-7; D is ambiguous. CDR1 LGHNA and CDR2 YNFKEQ come from the germline V gene. The CDR3 runs 14 residues. Trimming took 0 bases from V and 3 from J, leaving 9 bases between them. Here the CDR3 DNA reads TGTGCCAGCAGCCAAGATCCGGGTTGCTACGAGCAGTACTTC. It translates to CASSQDPGCYEQYF.

The chain combines TRBV6-6 with TRBJ1-2, with 7 bases matching TRBD1. With 4 bases clipped from V and 5 bases from J, the junction kept 13 bases outside the gene matches. There are 16 residues in the CDR3. Germline V CDR1 and CDR2: MNHNY, SVGAGI (reference sequence). CDR3: CASSSPTDRAGYGYTF. The CDR3 DNA reads TGTGCCAGCAGTTCCCCAACTGACAGGGCGGGGTATGGCTACACCTTC.

Concerning this clone itself: Other DNA sequences of this sample code for an identical CDR3. The chain carries TRBV5-1 and TRBJ2-7, with D perhaps TRBD1 (6 bases). The ends were cut back, 0 bases at V and 0 bases at J, with 10 bases in the middle. CDR1 is SGHRS, CDR2 YFSETQ, per germline. The CDR3 sequence is 15 residues long. The CDR3 loop is CASSLVDRSSYEQYF. CDR3 DNA: TGCGCCAGCAGCTTGGTCGACAGGAGCTCCTACGAGCAGTACTTC.

The rearrangement uses TRBV6-6 and TRBJ1-1, with TRBD1 matching 10 bases. Trimming at V came to 5 bases and at J to 4 bases, leaving 4 bases not matched to a gene. Germline V CDR1 and CDR2: MNHNY, SVGAGI (reference sequence). This CDR3 is 14 amino acids long. CDR3 amino acids: CASSPRDRGTEAFF. In DNA, the CDR3 is TGTGCCAGCAGTCCCCGGGACAGGGGCACTGAAGCTTTCTTT.

V usage is TRBV14 and J usage is TRBJ1-1; D not certain. V was trimmed by 7 bases and J by 1 base, leaving 7 bases between them. CDR3 size: 12 residues. Germline CDR1 is SGHDN and CDR2 is FVKESK. CDR3 sequence reads: CASTWANTEAFF. CDR3 coding DNA: TGTGCCAGCACCTGGGCGAACACTGAAGCTTTCTTT.

The chain couples TRBV19 to TRBJ1-5; D may be TRBD1 (5 bases). The germline V gene has CDR1 LNHDA and CDR2 SQIVND (reference sequence). Trimming stripped 4 bases from V and 9 bases from J, with 19 bases between. CDR3 length equals 15 residues. CDR3 sequence (DNA): TGTGCCAGTAGTAGTGCGTTGACAGTATTATGGCCCCAGCATTTT. Its protein is CASSSALTVLWPQHF.

The chain employs TRBV6-1 and TRBJ1-5; 10 bases agree with TRBD1. The junction had 15 bases not matched to a gene; V was cut back by 1 base and J by 6 bases. The CDR3 has 19 amino acids. The germline gives CDR1 MNHNS, CDR2 SASEGT. CDR3 sequence reads: CASSEGGYLRDRGTQPQHF. CDR3 bases: TGTGCCAGCAGTGAAGGAGGGTATCTCCGGGACAGGGGCACTCAGCCCCAGCATTTT.

This chain connects TRBV7-9 to TRBJ1-2, with TRBD1 matching 11 bases. CDR1 is SEHNR and CDR2 is FQNEAQ in the germline V gene (reference sequence). V was pared by 5 bases and J by 6 bases, with 5 bases of the junction left unmatched. There are 14 residues in the CDR3. CDR3 DNA: TGTGCCAGCAGCAAGGGACAGGGGGTAAATGGCTACACCTTC. Protein sequence: CASSKGQGVNGYTF.

The V call is TRBV29-1, the J call TRBJ1-2; weak D call: TRBD1 (6 bases). Germline values: CDR1 SQVTM, CDR2 ANQGSEA. CDR3 length: 12 residues. Trimming took off 4 bases at V and 2 bases at J, with 8 bases between the two ends. The CDR3 bases are TGCAGCGTTGGGGACAAGAACTATGGCTACACCTTC. Translating gives CSVGDKNYGYTF.

The rearrangement uses TRBV28 and TRBJ2-2; TRBD1 agrees at 8 bases. Germline values: CDR1 MDHEN, CDR2 SYDVKM. The CDR3 length is 16 residues. J gave up 1 base and V 6 bases, and 7 bases lay outside the gene matches. This CDR3 reads CASRLQGGVNTGELFF. CDR3 coding DNA: TGTGCCAGCAGACTACAGGGGGGCGTGAACACCGGGGAGCTGTTTTTT.